This TCR beta chain appears in the sequencing data of a study of blood T cell repertoires in COVID-19. This CDR3 is built from 14 residues. V was pared by 0 bases and J by 2 bases, with 8 bases between. CDR1 SGHRS and CDR2 YFSETQ come from the germline V gene. Repertoires were generated with immunoSEQ multiplex PCR, while TCRdb's copy carries only in-frame clones and drops some. Here the sample spans about 24,000 clones, roughly 79% being singletons. Sequenced material: peripheral blood. This clonotype was sampled from a man aged 50 or older with COVID-19, enrolled during active disease. The chain recombines TRBV5-1 with TRBJ1-1, with unresolved D. The CDR3 here is CASSLGQINTEAFF. The CDR3 DNA reads TGCGCCAGCAGCTTGGGGCAGATAAACACTGAAGCTTTCTTT. The complete variable domain, with remaining parts taken from reference TRBV5-1 and TRBJ1-1, reads KAGVTQTPRYLIKTRGQQVTLSCSPISGHRSVSWYQQTPGQGLQFLFEYFSETQRNKGNFPGRFSGRQFSNSRSEMNVSTLELGDSALYLCASSLGQINTEAFFGQGTRLTVV.